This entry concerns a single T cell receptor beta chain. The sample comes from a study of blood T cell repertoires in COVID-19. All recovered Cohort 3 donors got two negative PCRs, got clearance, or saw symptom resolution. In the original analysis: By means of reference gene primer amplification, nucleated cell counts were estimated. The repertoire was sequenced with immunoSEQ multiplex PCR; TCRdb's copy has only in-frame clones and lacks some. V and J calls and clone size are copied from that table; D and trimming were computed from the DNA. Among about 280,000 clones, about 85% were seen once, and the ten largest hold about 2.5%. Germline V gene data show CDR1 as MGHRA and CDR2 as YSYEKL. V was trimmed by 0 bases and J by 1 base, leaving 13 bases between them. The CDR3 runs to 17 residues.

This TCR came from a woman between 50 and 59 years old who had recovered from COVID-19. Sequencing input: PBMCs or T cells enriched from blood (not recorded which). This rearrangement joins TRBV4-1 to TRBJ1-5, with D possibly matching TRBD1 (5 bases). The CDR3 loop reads CASSQDQGPASNQPQHF. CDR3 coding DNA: TGCGCCAGCAGCCAAGATCAGGGTCCGGCGAGCAATCAGCCCCAGCATTTT.